These 7 T cell receptor beta chains share one sample of origin, sequenced in a study of T cell repertoires in cytomegalovirus infection. Antigen specificity for these receptors is unknown. In TCRdb, the reads were re-called with MiXCR into one record per CDR3 protein. This table has approximately 220,000 distinct CDR3 sequences, less than 50% appearing once. The source material was CD8+ T cells from cultured PBMCs, sampled from culture after CMV antigen stimulation. All receptors derive from a human donor in good health (CMV status not recorded). Some clones in this sample may be carry-over from other donors' samples.

The V gene is TRBV30, the J gene TRBJ2-7, with D unclear. Germline V lookup: CDR1 GTSNPN, CDR2 SVGIG (reference sequence). V lost 1 base and J lost 6, with 10 bases in between. This CDR3 region has 12 residues. The CDR3 loop reads CAWSGSRSEQYF. CDR3 nucleotide sequence: TGTGCCTGGAGTGGCTCCAGGAGCGAGCAGTACTTC. Together with reference TRBV30 and TRBJ2-7, the CDR3 gives the full variable domain: SQTIHQWPATLVQPVGSPLSLECTVEGTSNPNLYWYRQAAGRGLQLLFYSVGIGQISSEVPQNLSASRPQDRQFILSSKKLLLSDSGFYLCAWSGSRSEQYFGPGTRLTVT.

CDR3 nucleotide sequence: TGTGCCAGCAGCACTGACAGGGTACGGGGGACCGGGGAGCTGTTTTTT. Protein sequence: CASSTDRVRGTGELFF. This rearrangement joins TRBV7-9 to TRBJ2-2; D possibly corresponds to TRBD1 (7 bases). The CDR3 has 16 residues. Trimming pared 5 bases from V and 5 bases from J, leaving 18 bases between. Germline V lookup: CDR1 SEHNR, CDR2 FQNEAQ (reference sequence).

This clonotype was observed at least ten times. The chain has TRBV7-2 and TRBJ2-5, with D possibly matching TRBD2 (7 bases). The V and J ends lost 5 bases and 5 bases respectively, with 21 bases between them. This CDR3 region has 16 residues. Germline values: CDR1 SGHTA, CDR2 FQGNSA. The CDR3 sequence is CASSVLGGPTLETQYF. The CDR3 bases are TGTGCCAGCAGCGTGTTGGGGGGGCCCACGTTGGAGACCCAGTACTTC.

CDR3 sequence: CASSYLGSWTSGRSWDEQYF. CDR3 nucleotide sequence: TGTGCCAGCAGCTACCTAGGAAGTTGGACTAGCGGGAGGAGTTGGGACGAGCAGTACTTC. The chain joins TRBV6-1 to TRBJ2-7; 14 nucleotides align to TRBD2. CDR1 and CDR2 (germline): MNHNS, SASEGT. CDR3 length: 20 amino acids. V dropped 6 bases and J dropped 5; count of bases not matched to a gene: 21.

The chain combines TRBV4-1 with TRBJ2-5; 10 nucleotides align to TRBD1. The germline gives CDR1 MGHRA, CDR2 YSYEKL. J lost 2 bases, V lost 5 bases, and 5 bases had no gene match. The CDR3 runs to 15 residues. The DNA of the CDR3 is TGCGCCAGCAGCAAGGGACAGGGGTGGCAAGAGACCCAGTACTTC. Protein: CASSKGQGWQETQYF.

In nucleotides, the CDR3 is TGTGCCAGCAGTACCCTGACAGTTGCGGATTCACCCCTCCACTTT. The encoded protein is CASSTLTVADSPLHF. The chain is built from TRBV27 and TRBJ1-6; D perhaps matches TRBD1 (5 bases). The germline V gene encodes CDR1 MNHEY and CDR2 SMNVEV (reference sequence). Trimming removed 5 bases at V and 8 bases at J, with 16 bases between. CDR3 length: 15 amino acids.

The chain links TRBV6-1 to TRBJ2-7; D call uncertain. From germline, CDR1 is MNHNS and CDR2 SASEGT. Trimming pared 7 bases from V and 1 base from J, leaving 11 bases between. This CDR3 comprises 13 residues. As DNA, the CDR3 is TGTGCCAGCACTCCCCACGGTTCCTACGAGCAGTACTTC. As protein: CASTPHGSYEQYF.